This TCR beta chain was captured in a study of PD-1 blockade in mismatch repair-deficient tumors. Study at large: Patients had 11 to 13 mismatch repair-deficient cancer types and were previously treated and progressing.

Every patient had mismatch repair deficiency by PCR or immunohistochemistry. The TCR-sequenced patients were a few responders to pembrolizumab. The protocol was immunoSEQ multiplex PCR, while the TCRdb copy is restricted to in-frame clones and leaves out a portion. The sample has some 25,000 clones, 65% to 85% seen once. Germline lookup yields CDR1 SNHLY and CDR2 FYNNEI. CDR3 length equals 11 residues. V shed 10 bases and J 11 bases; nucleotides not matched to a gene: 10. This TCR derives from an adult with mismatch repair-deficient cancer. The J gene is TRBJ2-7, the V gene TRBV2; 8 bases are shared with TRBD1. Sequences were derived from PBMCs, sampled before pembrolizumab treatment. Here the CDR3 reads CATSGGAAKYF. In nucleotides, the CDR3 is TGTGCCACCTCAGGGGGCGCAGCTAAGTACTTC.